A selection of T cell receptor beta chains follows, all from one sample in a study of cytomegalovirus exposure and HLA in healthy donors. Sequencing used immunoSEQ multiplex PCR; TCRdb keeps in-frame clones, though not all of them. The data contain over 150,000 clones, around 68% of them singletons. The sample comprised PBMCs. The receptors originated from a man over 45 in good health and CMV-seronegative. CDR3s include the opening cysteine and the closing phenylalanine or tryptophan. Each record gives: D gene, J gene, clone size, V gene, CDR3 DNA, CDR3 protein. D genes are given only for firm matches. Clone size is not always given. Where it is, it says once, few, many or a class for expanded clones.

NA | TRBJ2-1 | NA | TRBV4-2 | TGTGCCAGCAGCCAAGAACGGGGGGCACTCTACAATGAGCAGTTCTTC | CASSQERGALYNEQFF
NA | TRBJ1-4 | NA | TRBV7-2 | TGTGCCAGCAGCTTATCAGGGCAGATAAGTGAAAAACTGTTTTTT | CASSLSGQISEKLFF
TRBD2 | TRBJ2-5 | NA | TRBV6-1 | TGTGCCAGCAGTGAATGGCGGGGGAGTATGCAAGAGACCCAGTACTTC | CASSEWRGSMQETQYF
NA | TRBJ1-3 | once | TRBV5-1 | TGCGCCAGCAGCTTGGGGATTCGGGGTTCTGGAAACACCATATATTTT | CASSLGIRGSGNTIYF
TRBD2 | TRBJ2-7 | NA | TRBV2 | TGTGCCAGCAGTGGAAGCGGGGCCTCCTACGAGCAGTACTTC | CASSGSGASYEQYF
TRBD1 | TRBJ1-1 | NA | TRBV7-8 | TGTGCCAGCAGCTTAGCTAGGGGGCGGAGGACTGAAGCTTTCTTT | CASSLARGRRTEAFF
NA | TRBJ1-2 | NA | TRBV19 | TGTGCCACCCGGGGGTTCTATGGCTACACCTTC | CATRGFYGYTF
TRBD1 | TRBJ1-2 | NA | TRBV5-1 | TGCGCCAGCAGCTTAGGGACAGGGCGGGGCTACACCTTC | CASSLGTGRGYTF
NA | TRBJ2-7 | NA | TRBV4-1 | TGCGCCAGCAGCCAGAGGGGGGGCCAGGACGAGCAGTACTTC | CASSQRGGQDEQYF
NA | TRBJ1-4 | few | TRBV6-5 | TGTGCCAGCAGTGGGGGGGGCCGGGACGGTCGAAAACTGTTTTTT | CASSGGGRDGRKLFF
TRBD2 | TRBJ2-3 | NA | TRBV7-8 | TGTGCCAGCAGCCCCACTAGCGGGGGGGCAGATACGCAGTATTTT | CASSPTSGGADTQYF
NA | TRBJ1-5 | few | TRBV18 | TGTGCCAGCTCACCAGGCCGTGAAAATCAGCCCCAGCATTTT | CASSPGRENQPQHF
NA | TRBJ1-2 | NA | TRBV18 | TGTGCCAGCTCACCGCTAAAGGGGAACTATGGCTACACCTTC | CASSPLKGNYGYTF
TRBD1 | TRBJ1-2 | once | TRBV28 | TGTGCCAGCAGCAGGACAGGGGGTTCTAACTATGGCTACACCTTC | CASSRTGGSNYGYTF
NA | TRBJ2-7 | NA | TRBV28 | TGTGCCAGCAGTCCCCTCAGACAGGAATCCTACGAGCAGTACTTC | CASSPLRQESYEQYF
NA | TRBJ1-1 | NA | TRBV14 | TGTGCCAGCAGCCGAAGCGAACCGAACACTGAAGCTTTCTTT | CASSRSEPNTEAFF
TRBD1 | TRBJ2-4 | NA | TRBV18 | TGTGCCAGCTCACCACAAGGGACAGCGAACATTCAGTACTTC | CASSPQGTANIQYF
TRBD1 | TRBJ1-1 | NA | TRBV18 | TGTGCCAGCTCACCACGGAGACAGGGGATGAACACTGAAGCTTTCTTT | CASSPRRQGMNTEAFF
NA | TRBJ2-2 | NA | TRBV27 | TGTGCCACCGGGGGGCAGGCTTTCACCGGGGAGCTGTTTTTT | CATGGQAFTGELFF
NA | TRBJ2-5 | NA | TRBV4-1 | TGCGCCAGCAGCCTCGCGCGCGGGGAGACCCAGTACTTC | CASSLARGETQYF
TRBD1 | TRBJ1-1 | NA | TRBV9 | TGTGCCAGCAGCGTTGGGACAGCGAACACTGAAGCTTTCTTT | CASSVGTANTEAFF
TRBD1 | TRBJ1-2 | once | TRBV5-1 | TGCGCCAGCAGCGGGGGACAGGGGGCGAATGGCTACACCTTC | CASSGGQGANGYTF
TRBD1 | TRBJ1-2 | NA | TRBV9 | TGTGCCAGCAGCGCGTCAAGAGGGGGCGTTAAGGGCTACACCTTC | CASSASRGGVKGYTF
TRBD1 | TRBJ2-1 | NA | TRBV13 | TGTGCCAGCATGAGGACAGGGAACAATGAGCAGTTCTTC | CASMRTGNNEQFF
TRBD2 | TRBJ2-3 | NA | TRBV9 | TGTGCCAGCAGCGTCCTAGCGGGGGGAGTCGACACAGATACGCAGTATTTT | CASSVLAGGVDTDTQYF
TRBD1 | TRBJ1-1 | NA | TRBV6-5 | TGTGCCAGCAGTTACGGACAGGGGACTGAAGCTTTCTTT | CASSYGQGTEAFF
NA | TRBJ2-7 | NA | TRBV6-1 | TGTGCCAGCAGCTCACGGCGAGGGTGGACCTACGAGCAGTACTTC | CASSSRRGWTYEQYF
NA | TRBJ1-6 | few | TRBV6-5 | TGTGCCAGCAACCGGGAGGGGCGAAATTCACCCCTCCACTTT | CASNREGRNSPLHF
NA | TRBJ1-5 | few | TRBV4-3 | TGCGCCAGCAGCCAAGACCGGAGCCAGAGCAATCAGCCCCAGCATTTT | CASSQDRSQSNQPQHF
NA | TRBJ2-2 | NA | TRBV7-9 | TGTGCCAGCAGCTTAGTTTGGGGGCCCGGGGAGCTGTTTTTT | CASSLVWGPGELFF
TRBD1 | TRBJ1-2 | few | TRBV7-2 | TGTGCCAGCAGCTTAGGGGGGGACAGGGTGGGGTATGGCTACACCTTC | CASSLGGDRVGYGYTF
TRBD1 | TRBJ2-7 | few | TRBV7-9 | TGTGCCAGCAGCTTAGGCAGGGGGCTCATGGAGCAGTACTTC | CASSLGRGLMEQYF
TRBD2 | TRBJ2-5 | few | TRBV4-2 | TGTGCCAGCAGCCCCCGGTTAGCGGGGGAAGAGACCCAGTACTTC | CASSPRLAGEETQYF
NA | TRBJ2-7 | NA | TRBV7-2 | TGTGCCAGCAGCTTAGCGGGGCCTCCCCTCTACGAGCAGTACTTC | CASSLAGPPLYEQYF
NA | TRBJ2-2 | few | TRBV29-1 | TGCAGCGCCCAGTTACAGGTCAACACCGGGGAGCTGTTTTTT | CSAQLQVNTGELFF
TRBD1 | TRBJ2-5 | NA | TRBV29-1 | TGCAGCGTTTCGGACAGGGTAAGGGAGTACCAAGAGACCCAGTACTTC | CSVSDRVREYQETQYF
NA | TRBJ1-4 | NA | TRBV6-5 | TGTGCCAGCAGTCCCAGGACAGCAACTAATGAAAAACTGTTTTTT | CASSPRTATNEKLFF